The clone carrying this T cell receptor (beta chain) was observed a few times. The sample is drawn from a study of cytomegalovirus exposure and HLA in healthy donors. PCR primers comprised 60 Vbeta and 13 Jbeta primers. Assay: immunoSEQ multiplex PCR; the TCRdb copy retains only in-frame clones and omits some. The sample holds some 190,000 clones, 86% seen once. V shed 3 bases and J shed 0 bases, with 11 bases lying between them. The length of the CDR3 is 15 residues. CDR1 is MNHNS, CDR2 SASEGT, per germline. The sample was PBMCs. The clonotype was recovered from a woman aged 25 to 45 in good health and CMV-seronegative. The chain uses TRBV6-1 and TRBJ1-2; a possible D gene is TRBD1 (5 bases). The CDR3 sequence: CASSDPGFANYGYTF. Here the CDR3 DNA reads TGTGCCAGCAGTGATCCAGGGTTTGCTAACTATGGCTACACCTTC.